Below, 2 T cell receptor beta chains from the same sample are listed, as sequenced in a study of cytotoxic CD8 clonotypes in ibrutinib-treated CLL. The data were produced by immunoSEQ multiplex PCR, yet TCRdb's version contains in-frame clones alone and is incomplete. The sample records 330,000 or so clones, approximately 67% being singletons. The sequences come from PBMCs, collected after 36 months of ibrutinib treatment. Receptor source: a human donor with chronic lymphocytic leukemia.

The rearrangement uses TRBV5-4 and TRBJ2-5; the D gene could be TRBD1 or TRBD2 (5 bases each). V lost 2 bases to trimming and J lost 5 bases, with 13 bases between them. This CDR3 is 14 amino acids long. From germline, CDR1 is SGHNT and CDR2 YYREEE (reference sequence). CDR3 coding DNA: TGTGCCAGCAGCTTCGTGGGCAGGGAGGAGACCCAGTACTTC. As protein: CASSFVGREETQYF.

This clone was found a few times. This sequence joins TRBV2 and TRBJ1-5; D might be TRBD1 (6 bases). CDR3 length: 12 amino acids. From germline, CDR1 is SNHLY and CDR2 FYNNEI. V lost 6 bases to trimming and J lost 15 bases, with 18 bases between them. The DNA for the CDR3 is TGTGCCAGCAGCGCTACTCAGGGGAATGGGCATTTT. Residues: CASSATQGNGHF.